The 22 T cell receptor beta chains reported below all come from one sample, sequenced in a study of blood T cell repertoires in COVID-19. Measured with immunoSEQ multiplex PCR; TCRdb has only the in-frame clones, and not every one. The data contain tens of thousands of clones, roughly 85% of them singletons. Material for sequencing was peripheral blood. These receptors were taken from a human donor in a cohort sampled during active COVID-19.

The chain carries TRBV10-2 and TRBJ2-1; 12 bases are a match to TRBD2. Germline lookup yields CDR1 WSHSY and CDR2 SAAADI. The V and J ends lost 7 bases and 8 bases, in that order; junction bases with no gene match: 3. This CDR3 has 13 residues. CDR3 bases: TGCGCCAGCACTAGCGGGGGGGCCGATGAGCAGTTCTTC. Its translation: CASTSGGADEQFF.

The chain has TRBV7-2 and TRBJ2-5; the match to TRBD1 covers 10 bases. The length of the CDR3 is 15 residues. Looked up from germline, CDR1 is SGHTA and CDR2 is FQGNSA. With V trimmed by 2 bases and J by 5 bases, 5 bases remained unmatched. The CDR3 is CASSLQTGGRETQYF. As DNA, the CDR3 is TGTGCCAGCAGCTTACAGACAGGGGGCCGTGAGACCCAGTACTTC.

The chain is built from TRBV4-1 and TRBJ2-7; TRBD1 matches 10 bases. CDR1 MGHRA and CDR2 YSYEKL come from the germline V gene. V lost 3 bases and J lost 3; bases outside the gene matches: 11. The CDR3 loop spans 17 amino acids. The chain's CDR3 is CASSQFVGTGVLYEQYF. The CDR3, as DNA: TGCGCCAGCAGCCAGTTTGTGGGGACAGGGGTCCTCTACGAGCAGTACTTC.

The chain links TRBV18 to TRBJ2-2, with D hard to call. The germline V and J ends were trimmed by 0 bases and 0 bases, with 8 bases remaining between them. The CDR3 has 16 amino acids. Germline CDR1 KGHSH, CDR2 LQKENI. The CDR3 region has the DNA TGTGCCAGCTCACCACCAAAACACGCGAACACCGGGGAGCTGTTTTTT. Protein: CASSPPKHANTGELFF.

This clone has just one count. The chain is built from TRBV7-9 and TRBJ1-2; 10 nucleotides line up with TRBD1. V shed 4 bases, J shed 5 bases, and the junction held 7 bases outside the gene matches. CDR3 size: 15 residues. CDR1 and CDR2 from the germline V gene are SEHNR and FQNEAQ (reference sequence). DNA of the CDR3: TGTGCCAGCAGCTCGACAGGGGGCGCATGGTATGGCTACACCTTC. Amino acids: CASSSTGGAWYGYTF.

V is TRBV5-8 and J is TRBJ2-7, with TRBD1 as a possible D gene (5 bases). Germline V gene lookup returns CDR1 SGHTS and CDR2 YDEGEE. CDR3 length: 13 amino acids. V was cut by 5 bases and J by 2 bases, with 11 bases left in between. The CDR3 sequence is CASRNTGTYEQYF. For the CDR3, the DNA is TGTGCCAGCAGAAATACAGGAACCTACGAGCAGTACTTC.

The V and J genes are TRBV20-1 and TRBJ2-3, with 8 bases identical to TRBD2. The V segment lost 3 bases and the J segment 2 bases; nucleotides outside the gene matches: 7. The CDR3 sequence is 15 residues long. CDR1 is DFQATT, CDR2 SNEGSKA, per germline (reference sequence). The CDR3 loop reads CSASGPGGFTDTQYF. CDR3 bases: TGCAGTGCTAGTGGTCCGGGGGGGTTCACAGATACGCAGTATTTT.

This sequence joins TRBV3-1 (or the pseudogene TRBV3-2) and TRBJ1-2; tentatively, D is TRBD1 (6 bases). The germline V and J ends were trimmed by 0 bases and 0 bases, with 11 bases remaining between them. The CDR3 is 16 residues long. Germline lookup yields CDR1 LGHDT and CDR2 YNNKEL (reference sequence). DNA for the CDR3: TGTGCCAGCAGCCAAGAGGGGGGGGCCTCTAACTATGGCTACACCTTC. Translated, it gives CASSQEGGASNYGYTF.

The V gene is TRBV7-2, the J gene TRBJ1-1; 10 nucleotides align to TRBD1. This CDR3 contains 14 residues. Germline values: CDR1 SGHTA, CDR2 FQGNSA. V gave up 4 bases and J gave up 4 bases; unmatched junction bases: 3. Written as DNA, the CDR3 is TGTGCCAGCAGCTCGCGACAGGGGGCCACTGAAGCTTTCTTT. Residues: CASSSRQGATEAFF. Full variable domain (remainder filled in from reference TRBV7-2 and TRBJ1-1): GAGVSQSPSNKVTEKGKDVELRCDPISGHTALYWYRQSLGQGLEFLIYFQGNSAPDKSGLPSDRFSAERTGGSVSTLTIQRTQQEDSAVYLCASSSRQGATEAFFGQGTRLTVV.

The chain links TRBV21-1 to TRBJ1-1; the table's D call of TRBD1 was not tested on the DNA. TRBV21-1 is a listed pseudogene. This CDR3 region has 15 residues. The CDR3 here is CASIRTGQVGTEAFF. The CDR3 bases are TGTGCCAGCATCAGGACAGGGCAAGTGGGCACTGAAGCTTTCTTT.

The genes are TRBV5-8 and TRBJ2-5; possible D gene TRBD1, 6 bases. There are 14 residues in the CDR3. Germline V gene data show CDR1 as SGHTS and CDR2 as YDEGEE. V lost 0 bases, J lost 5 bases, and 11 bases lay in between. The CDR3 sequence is CASSLGGRVETQYF. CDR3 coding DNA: TGTGCCAGCAGCTTGGGGGGGCGAGTTGAGACCCAGTACTTC.

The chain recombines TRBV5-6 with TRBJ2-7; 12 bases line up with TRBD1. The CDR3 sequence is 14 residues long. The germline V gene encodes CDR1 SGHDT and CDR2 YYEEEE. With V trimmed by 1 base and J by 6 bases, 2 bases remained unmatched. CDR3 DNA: TGTGCCAGCAGCTTGTTGGGACAGGGGGCCGAGCAGTACTTC. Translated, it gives CASSLLGQGAEQYF.

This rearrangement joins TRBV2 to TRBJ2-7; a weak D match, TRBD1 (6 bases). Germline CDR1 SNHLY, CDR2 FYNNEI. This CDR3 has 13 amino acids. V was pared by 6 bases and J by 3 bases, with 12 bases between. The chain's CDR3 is CASSADRFYEQYF. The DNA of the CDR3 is TGTGCCAGCAGCGCAGACAGGTTCTACGAGCAGTACTTC.

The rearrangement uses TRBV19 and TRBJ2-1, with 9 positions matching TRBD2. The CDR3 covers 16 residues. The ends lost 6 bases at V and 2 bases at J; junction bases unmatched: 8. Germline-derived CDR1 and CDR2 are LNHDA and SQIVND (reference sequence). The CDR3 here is CASRPLAGITYNEQFF. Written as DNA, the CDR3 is TGTGCCAGTAGGCCCCTAGCGGGGATTACCTACAATGAGCAGTTCTTC. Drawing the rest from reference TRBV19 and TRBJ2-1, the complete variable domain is DGGITQSPKYLFRKEGQNVTLSCEQNLNHDAMYWYRQDPGQGLRLIYYSQIVNDFQKGDIAEGYSVSREKKESFPLTVTSAQKNPTAFYLCASRPLAGITYNEQFFGPGTRLTVL.

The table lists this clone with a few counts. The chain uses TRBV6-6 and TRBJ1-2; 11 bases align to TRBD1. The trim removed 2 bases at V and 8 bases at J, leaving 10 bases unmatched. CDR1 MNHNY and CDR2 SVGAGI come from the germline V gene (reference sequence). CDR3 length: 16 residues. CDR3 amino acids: CASSYQGQGGIGGYTF. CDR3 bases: TGTGCCAGCAGTTACCAGGGACAGGGGGGTATCGGGGGCTACACCTTC.

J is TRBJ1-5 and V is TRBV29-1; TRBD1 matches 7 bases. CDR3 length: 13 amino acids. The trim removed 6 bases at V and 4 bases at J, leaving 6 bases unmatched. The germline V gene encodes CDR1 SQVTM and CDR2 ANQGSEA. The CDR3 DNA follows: TGCAGCGTGAACACAGGGGTGAATCAGCCCCAGCATTTT. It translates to CSVNTGVNQPQHF.

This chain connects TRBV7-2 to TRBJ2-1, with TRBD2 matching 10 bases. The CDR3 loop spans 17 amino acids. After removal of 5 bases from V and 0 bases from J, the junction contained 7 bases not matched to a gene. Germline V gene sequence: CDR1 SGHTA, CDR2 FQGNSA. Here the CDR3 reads CASSTPERGGSYNEQFF. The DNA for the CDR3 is TGTGCCAGCAGCACACCCGAGCGGGGGGGCTCCTACAATGAGCAGTTCTTC.

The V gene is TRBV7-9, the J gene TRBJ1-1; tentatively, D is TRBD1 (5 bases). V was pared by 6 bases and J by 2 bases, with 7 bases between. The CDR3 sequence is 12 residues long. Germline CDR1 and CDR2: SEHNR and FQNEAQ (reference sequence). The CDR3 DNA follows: TGTGCCAGCAGGCAGGGAAACACTGAAGCTTTCTTT. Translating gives CASRQGNTEAFF.

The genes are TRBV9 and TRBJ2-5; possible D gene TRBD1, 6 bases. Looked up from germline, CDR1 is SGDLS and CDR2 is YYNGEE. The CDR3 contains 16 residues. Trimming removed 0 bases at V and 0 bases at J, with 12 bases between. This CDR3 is CASSVALGGNQETQYF. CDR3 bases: TGTGCCAGCAGCGTAGCGTTAGGGGGTAACCAAGAGACCCAGTACTTC.

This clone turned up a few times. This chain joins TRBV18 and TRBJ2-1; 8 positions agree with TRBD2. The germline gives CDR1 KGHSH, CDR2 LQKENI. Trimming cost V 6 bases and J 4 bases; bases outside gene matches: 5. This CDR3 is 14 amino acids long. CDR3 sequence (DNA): TGTGCCAGCTCGAGCGGGGGTGGATACAATGAGCAGTTCTTC. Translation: CASSSGGGYNEQFF.

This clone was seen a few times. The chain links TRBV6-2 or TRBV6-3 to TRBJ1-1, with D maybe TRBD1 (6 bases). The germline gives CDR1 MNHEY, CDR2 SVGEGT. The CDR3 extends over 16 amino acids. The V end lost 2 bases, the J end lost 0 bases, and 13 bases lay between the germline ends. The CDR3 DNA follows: TGTGCCAGCAGTTACGTGGCAGGGGACATGAACACTGAAGCTTTCTTT. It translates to CASSYVAGDMNTEAFF.

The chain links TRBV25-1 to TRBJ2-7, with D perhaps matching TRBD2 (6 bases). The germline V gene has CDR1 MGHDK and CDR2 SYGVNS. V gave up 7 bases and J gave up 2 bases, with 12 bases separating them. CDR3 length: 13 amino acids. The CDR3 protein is CASTGDRAYEQYF. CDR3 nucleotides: TGTGCCAGCACGGGGGACCGCGCCTACGAGCAGTACTTC.